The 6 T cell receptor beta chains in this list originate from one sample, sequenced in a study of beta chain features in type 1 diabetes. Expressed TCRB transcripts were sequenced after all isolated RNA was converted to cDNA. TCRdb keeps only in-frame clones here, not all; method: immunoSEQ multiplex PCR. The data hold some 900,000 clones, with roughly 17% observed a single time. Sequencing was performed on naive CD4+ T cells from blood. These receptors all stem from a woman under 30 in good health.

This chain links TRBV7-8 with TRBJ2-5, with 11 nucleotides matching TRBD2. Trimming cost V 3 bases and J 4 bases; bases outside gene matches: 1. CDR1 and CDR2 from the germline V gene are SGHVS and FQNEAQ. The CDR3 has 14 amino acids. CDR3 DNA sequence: TGTGCCAGCAGCTTCGGACTAGCGGGAGAGACCCAGTACTTC. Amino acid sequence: CASSFGLAGETQYF.

This chain's CDR3 is CASSLDYRGLADTQYF. The CDR3 region has the DNA TGTGCCAGCAGCTTAGACTACAGGGGGCTCGCAGATACGCAGTATTTT. V usage is TRBV7-2 and J usage is TRBJ2-3; 9 nucleotides agree with TRBD1. Looked up from germline, CDR1 is SGHTA and CDR2 is FQGNSA. The CDR3 is made up of 16 amino acids. V was clipped by 1 base and J by 4 bases; unmatched bases: 6.

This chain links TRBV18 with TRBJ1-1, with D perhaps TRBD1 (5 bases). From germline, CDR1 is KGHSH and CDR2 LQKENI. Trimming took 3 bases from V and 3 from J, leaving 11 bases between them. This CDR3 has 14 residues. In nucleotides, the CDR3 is TGTGCCAGCTCACCCCGGGACTGGGACACTGAAGCTTTCTTT. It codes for CASSPRDWDTEAFF.

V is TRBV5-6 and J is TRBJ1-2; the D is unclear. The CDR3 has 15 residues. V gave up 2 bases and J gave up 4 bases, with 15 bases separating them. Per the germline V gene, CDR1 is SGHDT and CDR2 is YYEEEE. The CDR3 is CASSFTATSGYGYTF. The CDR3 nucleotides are TGTGCCAGCAGCTTCACAGCGACCTCTGGCTATGGCTACACCTTC.

The CDR3 DNA follows: TGCGCCAGCAGCCATGAGTGGAATCAGGGGGGCACTGAAGCTTTCTTT. Translating gives CASSHEWNQGGTEAFF. The rearrangement links TRBV4-3 to TRBJ1-1; 7 bases align to TRBD1. V trimming: 3 bases; J trimming: 4 bases; junction bases outside the gene matches: 11. CDR1 and CDR2 (germline): LGHNA, YSLEER. The length of the CDR3 is 16 residues.

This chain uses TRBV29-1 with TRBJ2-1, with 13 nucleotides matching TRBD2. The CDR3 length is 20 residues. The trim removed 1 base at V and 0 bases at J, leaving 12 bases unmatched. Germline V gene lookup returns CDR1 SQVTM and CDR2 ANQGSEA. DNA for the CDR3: TGCAGCGTTGAAGCCCCTAGCTCACTAGCGGGAGGGAGCTCCTACAATGAGCAGTTCTTC. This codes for CSVEAPSSLAGGSSYNEQFF.